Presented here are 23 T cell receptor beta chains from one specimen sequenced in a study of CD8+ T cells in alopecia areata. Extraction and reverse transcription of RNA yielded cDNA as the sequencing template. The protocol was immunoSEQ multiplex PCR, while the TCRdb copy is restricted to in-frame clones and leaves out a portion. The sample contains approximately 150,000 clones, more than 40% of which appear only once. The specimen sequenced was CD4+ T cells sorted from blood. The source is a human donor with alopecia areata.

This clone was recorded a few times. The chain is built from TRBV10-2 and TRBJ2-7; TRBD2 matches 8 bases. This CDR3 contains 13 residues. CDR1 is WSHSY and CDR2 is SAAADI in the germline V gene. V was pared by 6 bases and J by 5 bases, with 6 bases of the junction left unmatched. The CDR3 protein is CASRLAGKDEQYF. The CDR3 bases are TGCGCCAGCAGATTAGCGGGAAAAGACGAGCAGTACTTC.

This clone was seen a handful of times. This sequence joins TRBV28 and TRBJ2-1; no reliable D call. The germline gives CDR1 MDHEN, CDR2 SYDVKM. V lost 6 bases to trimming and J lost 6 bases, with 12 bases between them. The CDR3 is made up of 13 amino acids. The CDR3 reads CASRADIINEQFF. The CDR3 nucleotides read TGTGCCAGCAGGGCTGACATTATCAATGAGCAGTTCTTC. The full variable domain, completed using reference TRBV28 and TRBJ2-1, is DVKVTQSSRYLVKRTGEKVFLECVQDMDHENMFWYRQDPGLGLRLIYFSYDVKMKEKGDIPEGYSVSREKKERFSLILESASTNQTSMYLCASRADIINEQFFGPGTRLTVL.

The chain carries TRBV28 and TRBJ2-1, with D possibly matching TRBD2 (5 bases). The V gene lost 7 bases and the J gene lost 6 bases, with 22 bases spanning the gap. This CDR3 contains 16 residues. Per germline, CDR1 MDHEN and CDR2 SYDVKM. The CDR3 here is CASTLRRDYVGNEQFF. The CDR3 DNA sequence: TGTGCCAGCACCCTCCGCCGAGACTACGTAGGCAATGAGCAGTTCTTC. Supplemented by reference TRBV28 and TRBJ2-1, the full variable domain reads DVKVTQSSRYLVKRTGEKVFLECVQDMDHENMFWYRQDPGLGLRLIYFSYDVKMKEKGDIPEGYSVSREKKERFSLILESASTNQTSMYLCASTLRRDYVGNEQFFGPGTRLTVL.

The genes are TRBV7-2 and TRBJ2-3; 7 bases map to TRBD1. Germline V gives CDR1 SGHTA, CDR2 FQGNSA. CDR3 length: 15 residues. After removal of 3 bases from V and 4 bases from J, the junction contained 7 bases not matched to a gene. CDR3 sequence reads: CASSFMTGRADTQYF. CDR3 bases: TGTGCCAGCAGCTTCATGACAGGGCGTGCAGATACGCAGTATTTT.

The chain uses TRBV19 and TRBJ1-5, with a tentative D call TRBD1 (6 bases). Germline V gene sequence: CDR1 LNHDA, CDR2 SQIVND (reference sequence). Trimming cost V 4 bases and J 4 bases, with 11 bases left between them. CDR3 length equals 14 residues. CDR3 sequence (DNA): TGTGCCAGTAGTACGGGACAAATAAATCAGCCCCAGCATTTT. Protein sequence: CASSTGQINQPQHF. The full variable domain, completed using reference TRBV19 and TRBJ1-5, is DGGITQSPKYLFRKEGQNVTLSCEQNLNHDAMYWYRQDPGQGLRLIYYSQIVNDFQKGDIAEGYSVSREKKESFPLTVTSAQKNPTAFYLCASSTGQINQPQHFGDGTRLSIL.

CDR3 bases: TGTGCCAGCAGCCCATATCCAGGCAACCAAGAGACCCAGTACTTC. It codes for CASSPYPGNQETQYF. The chain combines TRBV28 with TRBJ2-5; D unresolved. This CDR3 comprises 15 residues. Trimming removed 6 bases at V and 0 bases at J, with 14 bases between. Germline loops: CDR1 MDHEN, CDR2 SYDVKM.

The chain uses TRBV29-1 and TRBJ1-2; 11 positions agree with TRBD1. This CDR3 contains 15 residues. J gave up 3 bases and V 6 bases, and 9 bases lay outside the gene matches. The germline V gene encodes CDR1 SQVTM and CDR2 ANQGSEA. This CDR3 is CSVKAGTGGHYGYTF. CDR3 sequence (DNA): TGCAGCGTCAAAGCCGGGACAGGGGGGCACTATGGCTACACCTTC.

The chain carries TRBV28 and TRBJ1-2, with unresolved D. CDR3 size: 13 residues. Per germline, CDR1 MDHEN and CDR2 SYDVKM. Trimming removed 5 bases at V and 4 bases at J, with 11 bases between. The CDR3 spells CASSIGRVYGYTF. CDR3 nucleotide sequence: TGTGCCAGCAGTATCGGACGTGTCTATGGCTACACCTTC.

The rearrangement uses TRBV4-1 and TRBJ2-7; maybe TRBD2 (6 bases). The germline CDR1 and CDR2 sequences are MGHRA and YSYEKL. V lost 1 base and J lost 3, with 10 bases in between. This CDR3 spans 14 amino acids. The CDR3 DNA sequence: TGCGCCAGCAGCCAAGTGGGCGGGAACTACGAGCAGTACTTC. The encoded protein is CASSQVGGNYEQYF.

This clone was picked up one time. CDR3 DNA sequence: TGCAGCGTTAATGGACTAGCGGGGGCAAAGGGCTCCAACTACAATGAGCAGTTCTTC. This codes for CSVNGLAGAKGSNYNEQFF. V usage is TRBV29-1 and J usage is TRBJ2-1; 13 bases are shared with TRBD2. This CDR3 region has 19 residues. The ends lost 5 bases at V and 3 bases at J; junction bases unmatched: 16. From germline, CDR1 is SQVTM and CDR2 ANQGSEA.

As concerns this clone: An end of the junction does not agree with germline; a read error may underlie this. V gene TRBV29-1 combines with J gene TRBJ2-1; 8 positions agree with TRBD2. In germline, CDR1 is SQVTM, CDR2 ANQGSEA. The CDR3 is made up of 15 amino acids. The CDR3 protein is CSVKEGTSPNYEQFF. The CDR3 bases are TGCAGCGTTAAAGAGGGGACTAGTCCCAACTATGAGCAGTTCTTC.

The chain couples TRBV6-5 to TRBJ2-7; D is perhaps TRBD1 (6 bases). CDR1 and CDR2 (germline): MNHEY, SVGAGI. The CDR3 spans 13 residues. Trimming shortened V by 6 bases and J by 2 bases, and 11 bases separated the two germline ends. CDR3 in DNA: TGTGCCAGCAGCCGAGCAGGGGCCTACGAGCAGTACTTC. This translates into CASSRAGAYEQYF.

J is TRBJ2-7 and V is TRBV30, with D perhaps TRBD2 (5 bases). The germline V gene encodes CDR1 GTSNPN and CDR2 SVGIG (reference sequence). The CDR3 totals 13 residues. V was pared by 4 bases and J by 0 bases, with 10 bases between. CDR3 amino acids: CAWNRGSSYEQYF. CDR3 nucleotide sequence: TGTGCCTGGAATAGAGGGAGCTCCTACGAGCAGTACTTC.

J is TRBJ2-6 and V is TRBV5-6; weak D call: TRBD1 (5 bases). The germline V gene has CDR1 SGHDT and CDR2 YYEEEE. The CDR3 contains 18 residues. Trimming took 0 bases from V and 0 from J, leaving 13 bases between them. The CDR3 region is CASSLGQTGLSGANVLTF. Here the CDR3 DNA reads TGTGCCAGCAGCTTGGGACAGACTGGCCTCTCTGGGGCCAACGTCCTGACTTTC.

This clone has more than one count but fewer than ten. The CDR3 sequence is CASSGSPRNTEAFF. DNA for the CDR3: TGCGCCAGCAGCGGATCACCTAGGAACACTGAAGCTTTCTTT. The V gene is TRBV4-1, the J gene TRBJ1-1, with unresolved D. The CDR3 is 14 residues long. Trimming shortened V by 5 bases and J by 1 base, and 11 bases separated the two germline ends. Germline V gene sequence: CDR1 MGHRA, CDR2 YSYEKL.

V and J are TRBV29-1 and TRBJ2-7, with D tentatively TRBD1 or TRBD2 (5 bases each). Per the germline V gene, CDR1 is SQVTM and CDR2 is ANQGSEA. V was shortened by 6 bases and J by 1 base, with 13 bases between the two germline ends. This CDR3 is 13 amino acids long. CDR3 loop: CSVGTRMSYEQYF. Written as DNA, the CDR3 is TGCAGCGTCGGGACCCGCATGTCCTACGAGCAGTACTTC.

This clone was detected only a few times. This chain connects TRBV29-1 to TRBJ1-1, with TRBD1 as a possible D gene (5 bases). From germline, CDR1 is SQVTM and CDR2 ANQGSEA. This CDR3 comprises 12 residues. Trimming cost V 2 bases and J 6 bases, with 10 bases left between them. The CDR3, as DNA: TGCAGCGTTGAACGGGGAGGGGCTGAAGCTTTCTTT. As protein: CSVERGGAEAFF.

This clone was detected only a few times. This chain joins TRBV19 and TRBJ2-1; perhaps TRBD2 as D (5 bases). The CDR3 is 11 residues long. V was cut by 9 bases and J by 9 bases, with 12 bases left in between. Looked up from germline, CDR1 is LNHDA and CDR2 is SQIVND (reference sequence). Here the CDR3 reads CASRYGIEQFF. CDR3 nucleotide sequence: TGTGCCAGCAGGTACGGGATTGAGCAGTTCTTC.

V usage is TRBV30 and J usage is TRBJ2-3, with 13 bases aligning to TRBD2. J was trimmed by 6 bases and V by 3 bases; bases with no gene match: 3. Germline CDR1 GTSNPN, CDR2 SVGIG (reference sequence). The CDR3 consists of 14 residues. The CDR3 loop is CAWRTLAGGDTQYF. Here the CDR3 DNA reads TGTGCCTGGAGGACACTAGCGGGAGGGGATACGCAGTATTTT.

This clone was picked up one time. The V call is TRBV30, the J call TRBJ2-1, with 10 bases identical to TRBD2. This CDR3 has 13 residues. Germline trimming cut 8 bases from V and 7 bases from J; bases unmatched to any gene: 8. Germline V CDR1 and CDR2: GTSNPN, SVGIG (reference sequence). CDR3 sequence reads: CASKAGGPNEQFF. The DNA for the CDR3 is TGTGCCAGCAAAGCGGGAGGGCCGAATGAGCAGTTCTTC.

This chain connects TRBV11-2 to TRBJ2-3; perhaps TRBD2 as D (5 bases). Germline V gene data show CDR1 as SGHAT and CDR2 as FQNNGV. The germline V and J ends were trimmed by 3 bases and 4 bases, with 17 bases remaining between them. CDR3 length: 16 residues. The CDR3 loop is CASSFRRDSYADTQYF. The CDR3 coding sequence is TGTGCCAGCAGCTTCCGTCGGGATAGTTATGCAGATACGCAGTATTTT.

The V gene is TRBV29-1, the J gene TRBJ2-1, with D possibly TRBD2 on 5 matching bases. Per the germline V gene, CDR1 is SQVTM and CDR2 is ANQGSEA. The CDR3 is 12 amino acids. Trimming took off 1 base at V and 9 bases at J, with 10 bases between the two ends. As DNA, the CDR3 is TGCAGCGTTGAAGTTATAGCGATTGAGCAGTTCTTC. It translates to CSVEVIAIEQFF.

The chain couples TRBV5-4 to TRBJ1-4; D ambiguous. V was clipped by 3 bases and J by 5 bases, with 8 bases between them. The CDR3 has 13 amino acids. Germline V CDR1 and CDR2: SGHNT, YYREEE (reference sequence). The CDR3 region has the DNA TGTGCCAGCAGCTCCCGACTAAATGAAAAACTGTTTTTT. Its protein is CASSSRLNEKLFF.